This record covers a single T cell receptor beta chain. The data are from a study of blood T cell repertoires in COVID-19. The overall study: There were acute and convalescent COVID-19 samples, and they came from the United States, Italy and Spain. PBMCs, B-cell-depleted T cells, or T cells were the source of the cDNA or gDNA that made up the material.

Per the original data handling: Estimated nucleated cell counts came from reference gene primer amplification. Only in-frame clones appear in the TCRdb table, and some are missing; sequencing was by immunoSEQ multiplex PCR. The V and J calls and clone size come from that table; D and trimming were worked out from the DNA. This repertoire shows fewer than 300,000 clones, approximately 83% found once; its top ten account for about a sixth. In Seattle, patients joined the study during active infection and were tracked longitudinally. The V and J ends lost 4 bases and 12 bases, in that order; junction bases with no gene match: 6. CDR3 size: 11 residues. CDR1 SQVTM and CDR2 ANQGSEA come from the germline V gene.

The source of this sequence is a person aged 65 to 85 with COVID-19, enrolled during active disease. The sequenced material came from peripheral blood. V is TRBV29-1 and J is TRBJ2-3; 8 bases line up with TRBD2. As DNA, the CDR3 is TGCAGCGTTGGAACCGGACTAGCACAGTATTTT. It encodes CSVGTGLAQYF.